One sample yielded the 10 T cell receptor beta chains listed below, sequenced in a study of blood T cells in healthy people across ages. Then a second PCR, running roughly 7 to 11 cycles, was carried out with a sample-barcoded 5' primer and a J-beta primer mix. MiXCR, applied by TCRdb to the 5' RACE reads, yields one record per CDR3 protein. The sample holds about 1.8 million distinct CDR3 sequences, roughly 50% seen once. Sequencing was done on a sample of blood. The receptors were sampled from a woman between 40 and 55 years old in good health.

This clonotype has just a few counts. The CDR3 sequence is CSASTWNEQFF. The CDR3 nucleotides are TGCAGTGCTAGCACGTGGAATGAGCAGTTCTTC. The chain joins TRBV20-1 to TRBJ2-1; D not certain. The germline V and J ends were trimmed by 3 bases and 7 bases, with 7 bases remaining between them. Germline V gene sequence: CDR1 DFQATT, CDR2 SNEGSKA (reference sequence). CDR3 length: 11 residues.

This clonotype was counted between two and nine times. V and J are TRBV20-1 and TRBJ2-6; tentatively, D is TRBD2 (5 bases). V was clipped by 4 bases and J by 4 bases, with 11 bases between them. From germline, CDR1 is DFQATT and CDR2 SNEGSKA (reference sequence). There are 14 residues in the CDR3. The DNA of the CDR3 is TGCAGTGCTACGCGGCGAGGGGGGGCCAACGTCCTGACTTTC. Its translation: CSATRRGGANVLTF.

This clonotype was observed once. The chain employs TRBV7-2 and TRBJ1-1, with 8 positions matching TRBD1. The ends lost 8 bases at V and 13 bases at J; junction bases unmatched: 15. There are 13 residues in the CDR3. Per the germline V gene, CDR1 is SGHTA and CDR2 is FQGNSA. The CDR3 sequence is CASSTGQGLNFFF. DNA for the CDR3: TGTGCCAGCTCCACCGGACAGGGACTTAACTTTTTCTTT.

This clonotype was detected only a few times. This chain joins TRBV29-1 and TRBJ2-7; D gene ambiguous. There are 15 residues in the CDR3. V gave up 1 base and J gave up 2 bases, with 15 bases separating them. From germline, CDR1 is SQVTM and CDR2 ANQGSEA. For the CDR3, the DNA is TGCAGCGTTGAAGGGACCGCTGAAAAGCCCTACGAGCAGTACTTC. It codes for CSVEGTAEKPYEQYF.

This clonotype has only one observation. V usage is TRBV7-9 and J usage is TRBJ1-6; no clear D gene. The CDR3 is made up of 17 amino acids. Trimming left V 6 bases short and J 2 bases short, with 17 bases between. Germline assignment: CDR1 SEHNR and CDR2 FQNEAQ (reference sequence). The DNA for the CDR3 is TGTGCCAGCAGGCCACCTACGACCGGGACCTATAATTCACCCCTCCACTTT. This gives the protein CASRPPTTGTYNSPLHF.

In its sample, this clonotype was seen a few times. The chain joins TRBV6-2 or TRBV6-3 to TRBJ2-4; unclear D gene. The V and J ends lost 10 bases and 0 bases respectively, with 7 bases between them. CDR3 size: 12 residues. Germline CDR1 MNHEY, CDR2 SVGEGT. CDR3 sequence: CATSLAKNIQYF. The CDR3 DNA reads TGTGCCACTTCACTAGCCAAAAACATTCAGTACTTC.

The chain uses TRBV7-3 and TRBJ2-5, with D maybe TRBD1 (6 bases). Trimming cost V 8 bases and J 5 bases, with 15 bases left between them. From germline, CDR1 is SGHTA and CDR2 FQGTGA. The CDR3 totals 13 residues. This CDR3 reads CASARGVGETQYF. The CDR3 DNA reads TGTGCCAGCGCCAGGGGAGTGGGTGAGACCCAGTACTTC.

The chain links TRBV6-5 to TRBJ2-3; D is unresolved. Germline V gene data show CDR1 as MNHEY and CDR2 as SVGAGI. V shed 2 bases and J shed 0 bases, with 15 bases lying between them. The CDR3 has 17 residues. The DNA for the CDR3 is TGTGCCAGCAGTTACGGCCCTACCACTATGAGCACAGATACGCAGTATTTT. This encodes CASSYGPTTMSTDTQYF.

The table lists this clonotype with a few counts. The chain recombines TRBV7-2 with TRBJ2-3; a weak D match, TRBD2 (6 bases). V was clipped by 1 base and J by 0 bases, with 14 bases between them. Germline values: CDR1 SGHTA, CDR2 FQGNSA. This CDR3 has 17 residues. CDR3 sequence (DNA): TGTGCCAGCAGCTTAGGGGTCATAGCGGCTAGCACAGATACGCAGTATTTT. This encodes CASSLGVIAASTDTQYF.

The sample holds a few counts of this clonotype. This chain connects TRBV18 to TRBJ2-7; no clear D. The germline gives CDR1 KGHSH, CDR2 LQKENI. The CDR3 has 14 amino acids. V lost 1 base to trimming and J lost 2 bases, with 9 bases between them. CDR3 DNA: TGTGCCAGCTCACCACTGGTTAGAGCCTACGAGCAGTACTTC. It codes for CASSPLVRAYEQYF.